This TCR beta chain was sequenced for a study of blood T cell repertoires in COVID-19. In the study overall: COVID-19 samples collected from the United States, Italy and Spain covered acute and convalescent phases. Sources were T cells, B-cell-depleted T cells, or PBMCs; the material itself was cDNA or gDNA.

The CDR3 runs to 15 residues. Germline V gene sequence: CDR1 SGHRS, CDR2 YFSETQ. Trimming took 3 bases from V and 0 from J, leaving 12 bases between them. Original methodology: Researchers report that nucleated cell counts were estimated from reference gene primer amplification. The method was immunoSEQ multiplex PCR; TCRdb's version includes in-frame clones alone and lacks a portion of them. The DNA was the basis for D and trimming; V, J and clone size are from that table. This table has 150,000 to 160,000 clones, roughly 78% appearing once. This clone was seen a handful of times. Material: peripheral blood. The chain is built from TRBV5-1 and TRBJ1-1; TRBD1 is a possible D gene (5 bases). The receptor was isolated from a man of 80 years or more with acute or convalescent COVID-19. CDR3 loop: CASSSQEGMNTEAFF. The CDR3 DNA is TGCGCCAGCAGCTCCCAGGAGGGGATGAACACTGAAGCTTTCTTT.